These 20 T cell receptor beta chains were sequenced from one sample in a study of blood T cells in healthy people across ages. The use of a sample-barcoded 5' primer and a J-beta primer mix characterized a second PCR of 7 to 11 cycles. TCRdb recomputed calls from the 5' RACE reads with MiXCR, one row per CDR3 protein. The repertoire holds 650,000 to 800,000 distinct CDR3 sequences, with over 40% as singletons. The sample taken for sequencing was blood. The receptor set was obtained from an elderly woman in good health.

This chain joins TRBV24-1 and TRBJ2-1, with D perhaps being TRBD1 or TRBD2 (5 bases each). The CDR3 contains 17 residues. Per germline, CDR1 KGHDR and CDR2 SFDVKD. V shed 1 base and J shed 0 bases, with 12 bases lying between them. The CDR3 sequence is CATSDFGALHSYNEQFF. Here the CDR3 DNA reads TGTGCCACCAGTGATTTCGGGGCTCTCCACTCCTACAATGAGCAGTTCTTC.

The V gene is TRBV7-2, the J gene TRBJ1-5, with D possibly being TRBD1 (5 bases). The CDR3 runs to 15 residues. Germline CDR1 SGHTA, CDR2 FQGNSA. Trimming took off 5 bases at V and 2 bases at J, with 13 bases between the two ends. The DNA of the CDR3 is TGTGCCAGCAGCCCCTCCCAGGGAGGCAATCAGCCCCAGCATTTT. Translating it yields CASSPSQGGNQPQHF. Using reference TRBV7-2 and TRBJ1-5 for the parts outside the CDR3, the full variable domain is GAGVSQSPSNKVTEKGKDVELRCDPISGHTALYWYRQSLGQGLEFLIYFQGNSAPDKSGLPSDRFSAERTGGSVSTLTIQRTQQEDSAVYLCASSPSQGGNQPQHFGDGTRLSIL.

The chain uses TRBV15 and TRBJ2-7; 9 bases line up with TRBD1. With 7 bases clipped from V and 3 bases from J, the junction kept 10 bases outside the gene matches. The CDR3 runs to 15 residues. Germline V gene data show CDR1 as LNHNV and CDR2 as YYDKDF (reference sequence). The CDR3 coding sequence is TGTGCCACCAATCTTGACAGGGGGAGAGGCTACGAGCAGTACTTC. Its translation: CATNLDRGRGYEQYF.

This clonotype was detected many times. CDR3 DNA: TGTGCCACCAACCCGGGGGGGCCGGGTGAGCAGTTCTTC. Translation gives CATNPGGPGEQFF. This chain links TRBV25-1 with TRBJ2-1; 8 bases fit TRBD2. CDR3 length: 13 residues. Germline CDR1 and CDR2: MGHDK and SYGVNS. The J segment lost 9 bases and the V segment lost 10 bases, leaving 11 bases of the junction unmatched.

This clonotype has only a few counts. CDR3 loop: CASGVQGGGTEAFF. In DNA form, the CDR3 reads TGTGCTAGTGGTGTACAGGGCGGTGGCACTGAAGCTTTCTTT. The chain has TRBV12-5 and TRBJ1-1; TRBD1 might be the D (6 bases). Germline CDR1 is LGHNT and CDR2 is FRNRAP. The CDR3 is made up of 14 amino acids. The V gene lost 5 bases and the J gene lost 4 bases, with 14 bases spanning the gap. Filled out from reference TRBV12-5 and TRBJ1-1, the complete variable domain reads DARVTQTPRHKVTEMGQEVTMRCQPILGHNTVFWYRQTMMQGLELLAYFRNRAPLDDSGMPKDRFSAEMPDATLATLKIQPSEPRDSAVYFCASGVQGGGTEAFFGQGTRLTVV.

The rearrangement links TRBV12-3 or TRBV12-4 to TRBJ2-2, with 10 bases matching TRBD2. The CDR3 is made up of 15 amino acids. The V gene end was trimmed by 6 bases and the J gene end by 7 bases; junction bases not matched to a gene: 8. The chain's CDR3 is CASRKAGGPVGELFF. DNA of the CDR3: TGTGCCAGCAGAAAAGCGGGAGGGCCCGTCGGGGAGCTGTTTTTT.

The V call is TRBV6-5, the J call TRBJ1-2, with D unresolved. The CDR3 loop spans 14 amino acids. The germline CDR1 and CDR2 sequences are MNHEY and SVGAGI. V was trimmed by 0 bases and J by 1 base, leaving 6 bases between them. DNA for the CDR3: TGTGCCAGCAGTTACTCGAGCAGTAACTATGGCTACACCTTC. Translating it yields CASSYSSSNYGYTF.

About this clonotype itself: It may be a read error: a sequence one base away is much more abundant. The chain carries TRBV5-1 and TRBJ2-3; D possibly corresponds to TRBD1 (5 bases). There are 13 residues in the CDR3. Germline CDR1 and CDR2: SGHRS and YFSETQ. The CDR3 DNA reads as TGCGCCAGCAGCTTGTACGGCACAGGTACGCAGTATTTT. Translated: CASSLYGTGTQYF.

This clonotype was detected many times. The chain uses TRBV7-2 and TRBJ2-3, with 9 bases fitting TRBD1. This CDR3 contains 19 residues. Unmatched junction bases numbered 20, after V lost 2 bases and J lost 8 bases. CDR1 and CDR2 from the germline V gene are SGHTA and FQGNSA. The CDR3 bases are TGTGCCAGCAGCTTAACCGGACAGGGGAGTAATGTGGGATCCGGTACGCAGTATTTT. As protein: CASSLTGQGSNVGSGTQYF.

The chain couples TRBV6-6 to TRBJ2-7; tentatively, D is TRBD1 (6 bases). CDR1 and CDR2 from the germline V gene are MNHNY and SVGAGI (reference sequence). Trimming cost V 2 bases and J 3 bases, with 8 bases left between them. This CDR3 contains 13 residues. CDR3 sequence: CASSYGQSYEQYF. The CDR3 region has the DNA TGTGCCAGCAGTTACGGACAGAGCTACGAGCAGTACTTC.

This clonotype was seen many times. The chain couples TRBV13 to TRBJ1-5; no clear D gene. V lost 6 bases and J lost 4, with 7 bases in between. Germline V lookup: CDR1 PRHDT, CDR2 FYEKMQ (reference sequence). The CDR3 is made up of 12 amino acids. CDR3 coding DNA: TGTGCCAGCAGTTGGCAGAATCAGCCCCAGCATTTT. Its protein is CASSWQNQPQHF.

This clonotype occurred a few times. The genes are TRBV24-1 and TRBJ2-7; D possibly corresponds to TRBD1 (8 bases). The germline gives CDR1 KGHDR, CDR2 SFDVKD. The CDR3 spans 15 residues. Trimming left V 3 bases short and J 4 bases short, with 15 bases between. The CDR3 here is CATSDPHRGGYEQYF. The CDR3 coding sequence is TGTGCCACCAGTGATCCGCACAGGGGGGGTTACGAGCAGTACTTC.

This clonotype was recorded many times. The chain combines TRBV5-1 with TRBJ2-5; D not resolved. The CDR3 is 13 residues long. CDR1 SGHRS and CDR2 YFSETQ come from the germline V gene. Trimming cost V 6 bases and J 2 bases, with 11 bases left between them. The CDR3 spells CASKLEGQETQYF. The DNA of the CDR3 is TGCGCCAGCAAATTGGAAGGGCAAGAGACCCAGTACTTC.

This clonotype was detected only a few times. The chain links TRBV20-1 to TRBJ2-7, with D possibly TRBD1 on 5 matching bases. This CDR3 region has 14 residues. Between the trimmed V and J ends, which lost 0 bases and 4 bases, there was a span of 13 bases. Looked up from germline, CDR1 is DFQATT and CDR2 is SNEGSKA (reference sequence). The CDR3 loop is CSARDRASMYEQYF. In DNA, the CDR3 is TGCAGTGCTAGAGACAGGGCCTCGATGTACGAGCAGTACTTC.

At least ten counts were recorded for this clonotype. This chain connects TRBV27 to TRBJ1-1; D possibly corresponds to TRBD1 (6 bases). Germline V CDR1 and CDR2: MNHEY, SMNVEV (reference sequence). V was clipped by 8 bases and J by 4 bases, with 17 bases between them. The CDR3 loop spans 14 amino acids. The DNA of the CDR3 is TGTGCCAGCGGAAGGGGGAGAGGAGGCACTGAAGCTTTCTTT. Amino acid sequence: CASGRGRGGTEAFF.

V gene TRBV5-1 combines with J gene TRBJ2-2; the match to TRBD2 covers 14 bases. CDR1 is SGHRS, CDR2 YFSETQ, per germline. Germline trimming cut 5 bases from V and 6 bases from J; bases unmatched to any gene: 9. The CDR3 consists of 17 residues. CDR3 loop: CASRRGTSGRMAGELFF. CDR3 sequence (DNA): TGCGCCAGCAGACGGGGGACTAGCGGGAGAATGGCCGGGGAGCTGTTTTTT.

J is TRBJ2-3 and V is TRBV27; D possibly corresponds to TRBD1 (5 bases). The V gene's germline CDR1 is MNHEY and CDR2 SMNVEV (reference sequence). CDR3 size: 15 residues. The germline V and J ends were trimmed by 0 bases and 2 bases, with 9 bases remaining between them. The chain's CDR3 is CASSLSDTNTDTQYF. The CDR3 bases are TGTGCCAGCAGTTTATCGGACACTAACACAGATACGCAGTATTTT.

The chain recombines TRBV5-1 with TRBJ2-3; possibly TRBD1 for D (5 bases). V was cut by 4 bases and J by 0 bases, with 12 bases left in between. The CDR3 runs to 15 residues. Germline V gene lookup returns CDR1 SGHRS and CDR2 YFSETQ. CDR3 sequence: CASSPAGMSTDTQYF. CDR3 nucleotide sequence: TGCGCCAGCAGCCCGGCAGGGATGAGCACAGATACGCAGTATTTT.

The sample holds many counts of this clonotype. This chain links TRBV28 with TRBJ2-7, with D perhaps assigned TRBD1 or TRBD2 (5 bases each). CDR1 MDHEN and CDR2 SYDVKM come from the germline V gene. This CDR3 region has 14 residues. V was trimmed by 1 base and J by 2 bases, leaving 9 bases between them. For the CDR3, the DNA is TGTGCCAGCAGTTTATATCTGGGGGCCTACGAGCAGTACTTC. Residues: CASSLYLGAYEQYF.

Regarding this clonotype: A read error is possible here, since a much larger clone lies one base away. The chain links TRBV29-1 to TRBJ2-1; the match to TRBD1 covers 10 bases. The CDR3 length is 13 residues. Germline V gene data show CDR1 as SQVTM and CDR2 as ANQGSEA. The ends lost 7 bases at V and 9 bases at J; junction bases unmatched: 9. CDR3: CSAGTGVGSEQFF. The CDR3 region has the DNA TGCAGCGCCGGGACAGGGGTGGGCAGTGAGCAGTTCTTC.